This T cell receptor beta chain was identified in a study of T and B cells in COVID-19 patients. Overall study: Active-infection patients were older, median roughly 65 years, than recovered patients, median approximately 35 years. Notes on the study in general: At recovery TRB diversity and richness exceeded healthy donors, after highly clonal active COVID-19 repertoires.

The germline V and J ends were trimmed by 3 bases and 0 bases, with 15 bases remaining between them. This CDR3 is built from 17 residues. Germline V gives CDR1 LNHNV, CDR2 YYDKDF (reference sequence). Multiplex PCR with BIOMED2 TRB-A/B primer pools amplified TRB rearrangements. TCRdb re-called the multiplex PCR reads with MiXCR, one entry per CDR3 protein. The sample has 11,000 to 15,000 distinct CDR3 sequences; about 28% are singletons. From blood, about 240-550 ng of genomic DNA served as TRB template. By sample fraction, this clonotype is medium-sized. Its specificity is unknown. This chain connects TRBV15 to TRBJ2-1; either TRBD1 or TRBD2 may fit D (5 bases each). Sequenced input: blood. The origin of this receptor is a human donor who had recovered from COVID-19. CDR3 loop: CATSRAGLGSSYNEQFF. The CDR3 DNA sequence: TGTGCCACCAGCAGGGCAGGGTTAGGGAGCTCCTACAATGAGCAGTTCTTC. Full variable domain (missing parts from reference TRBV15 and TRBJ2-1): DAMVIQNPRYQVTQFGKPVTLSCSQTLNHNVMYWYQQKSSQAPKLLFHYYDKDFNNEADTPDNFQSRRPNTSFCFLDIRSPGLGDTAMYLCATSRAGLGSSYNEQFFGPGTRLTVL.